The TCR beta chain under discussion was sequenced for a study of T cell repertoires in cytomegalovirus infection. Points from the study as a whole: Cumulative frequency of public TCR beta families picked out carriers of CMV plus the relevant HLA.

A single record per CDR3 protein comes from TCRdb applying MiXCR to the reads. The sample gives hundreds of thousands of distinct CDR3 sequences, 20% to 25% of which show up once; around 8% is in the top ten. The CDR3 is 17 residues long. Per germline, CDR1 ENHRY and CDR2 SYGVKD. V was clipped by 10 bases and J by 0 bases, with 19 bases between them. This clonotype was counted a few times. Antigen specificity is unknown. The rearrangement links TRBV10-3 to TRBJ2-6; a possible D gene is TRBD1 (6 bases). Sequencing was carried out using CD8+ T cells from PBMCs. The clonotype was recovered from a human donor in good health (CMV status not recorded). Some clones in this sample may be carry-over from other donors' samples. The CDR3 sequence is CASAADRPTSGANVLTF. As DNA, the CDR3 is TGTGCCAGCGCAGCGGACAGACCCACCTCTGGGGCCAACGTCCTGACTTTC.